Each of the 18 T cell receptor beta chains below was sequenced from the same sample in a study of identifying expanded T cells in peripheral blood. Assay used: immunoSEQ multiplex PCR; TCRdb lists only in-frame clones, some missing. The repertoire has under 95,000 clones, 89% of them found once; the top ten carry approximately 2.8%. Material: blood. The receptors derive from a person aged 18 to 75 in good health.

This chain links TRBV5-1 with TRBJ2-3; D perhaps matches TRBD1 (6 bases). There are 14 residues in the CDR3. V shed 7 bases and J shed 3 bases, with 15 bases lying between them. CDR1 SGHRS and CDR2 YFSETQ come from the germline V gene. The CDR3 region has the DNA TGCGCCAGCCGGACAGCGCCTGGGACAGATACGCAGTATTTT. Protein sequence: CASRTAPGTDTQYF.

V and J are TRBV6-6 and TRBJ1-2, with TRBD1 as a possible D gene (5 bases). The CDR3 is 13 amino acids. The germline gives CDR1 MNHNY, CDR2 SVGAGI (reference sequence). The V and J ends lost 5 bases and 6 bases respectively, with 13 bases between them. The DNA for the CDR3 is TGTGCCAGCAGTGACCGGGGGAGCGATGGCTACACCTTC. It specifies CASSDRGSDGYTF.

The J gene is TRBJ2-2, the V gene TRBV2, with no clear D. Trimming cost V 6 bases and J 2 bases, with 4 bases left between them. This CDR3 spans 12 amino acids. CDR1 and CDR2 (germline): SNHLY, FYNNEI. The DNA for the CDR3 is TGTGCCAGCAGCGTTAACACCGGGGAGCTGTTTTTT. It is translated as CASSVNTGELFF.

This clone was found a few times. The CDR3 sequence: CASSTDMNTEAFF. Written as DNA, the CDR3 is TGTGCCAGCTCGACAGATATGAACACTGAAGCTTTCTTT. The chain links TRBV18 to TRBJ1-1; TRBD1 is a possible D gene (5 bases). Germline V CDR1 and CDR2: KGHSH, LQKENI. The CDR3 is made up of 13 amino acids. V lost 6 bases and J 0 bases, leaving 8 bases between the germline ends.

The J gene is TRBJ1-4, the V gene TRBV9, with D hard to call. Trimming pared 3 bases from V and 7 bases from J, leaving 13 bases between. The V gene's germline CDR1 is SGDLS and CDR2 YYNGEE. There are 14 residues in the CDR3. CDR3 nucleotide sequence: TGTGCCAGCAGCGCTGACGGGTCCCTTGAAAAACTGTTTTTT. The encoded protein is CASSADGSLEKLFF.

V is TRBV7-8 and J is TRBJ1-5; tentative D call: TRBD1 (6 bases). Germline V CDR1 and CDR2: SGHVS, FQNEAQ. V lost 1 base and J lost 4, with 14 bases in between. This CDR3 contains 16 residues. The CDR3 spells CASSLGGQGRNQPQHF. CDR3 DNA sequence: TGTGCCAGCAGCTTAGGCGGGCAGGGGCGGAATCAGCCCCAGCATTTT.

This clone was detected only once. The rearrangement uses TRBV5-1 and TRBJ2-3; possible D gene TRBD1, 5 bases. The CDR3 is 13 residues long. The V and J ends lost 5 bases and 0 bases respectively, with 7 bases between them. Germline values: CDR1 SGHRS, CDR2 YFSETQ. The CDR3 loop is CASRTDSTDTQYF. In DNA, the CDR3 is TGCGCCAGCAGGACAGATAGCACAGATACGCAGTATTTT.

This chain uses TRBV7-9 with TRBJ1-1; D gene ambiguous. The V gene's germline CDR1 is SEHNR and CDR2 FQNEAQ (reference sequence). There are 13 residues in the CDR3. Between the trimmed V and J ends, which lost 3 bases and 7 bases, there was a span of 12 bases. The CDR3 region is CASSLGRSNEAFF. The CDR3 DNA reads as TGTGCCAGCAGCTTGGGCCGAAGTAATGAAGCTTTCTTT.

This clone was seen only once. This rearrangement joins TRBV5-6 to TRBJ2-1, with D tentatively TRBD2 (6 bases). Germline CDR1 SGHDT, CDR2 YYEEEE. The length of the CDR3 is 14 residues. The ends were cut back, 4 bases at V and 10 bases at J, with 18 bases in the middle. The CDR3 reads CASSRLAGSGEQFF. DNA of the CDR3: TGTGCCAGCAGCCGCCTCGCGGGGTCGGGAGAGCAGTTCTTC.

This sequence joins TRBV5-4 and TRBJ2-5; 8 bases match TRBD2. CDR3 length: 14 amino acids. Germline V lookup: CDR1 SGHNT, CDR2 YYREEE (reference sequence). Trimming removed 4 bases from V and 1 base from J; junction bases left unmatched: 3. The CDR3 sequence is CASSPGGTQETQYF. DNA for the CDR3: TGTGCCAGCAGCCCGGGGGGGACCCAAGAGACCCAGTACTTC.

This rearrangement joins TRBV13 to TRBJ2-7; D remains unclear. This CDR3 region has 12 residues. Per the germline V gene, CDR1 is PRHDT and CDR2 is FYEKMQ (reference sequence). Trimming removed 2 bases at V and 5 bases at J, with 7 bases between. CDR3 nucleotides: TGTGCCAGCAGCTTATTACCCAACGAGCAGTACTTC. It translates to CASSLLPNEQYF.

This rearrangement joins TRBV2 to TRBJ2-2, with TRBD2 matching over 13 bases. V dropped 7 bases and J dropped 6; count of bases not matched to a gene: 17. CDR3 length: 19 residues. Germline CDR1 reads SNHLY; CDR2 reads FYNNEI. CDR3 residues: CASTRALLAGGPSAGELFF. CDR3 nucleotide sequence: TGTGCCAGCACTAGGGCCCTACTAGCGGGAGGGCCCTCAGCCGGGGAGCTGTTTTTT. The full variable domain, with the rest looked up from reference TRBV2 and TRBJ2-2, is EPEVTQTPSHQVTQMGQEVILRCVPISNHLYFYWYRQILGQKVEFLVSFYNNEISEKSEIFDDQFSVERPDGSNFTLKIRSTKLEDSAMYFCASTRALLAGGPSAGELFFGEGSRLTVL.

CDR3 loop: CASSAAGGGETQYF. The CDR3 coding sequence is TGTGCCAGTAGTGCAGCAGGGGGGGGAGAGACCCAGTACTTC. The chain joins TRBV19 to TRBJ2-5; TRBD1 or TRBD2 may be the D gene (7 bases each). V was trimmed by 5 bases and J by 4 bases, leaving 14 bases between them. Germline V lookup: CDR1 LNHDA, CDR2 SQIVND (reference sequence). The CDR3 has 14 amino acids.

The chain carries TRBV7-9 and TRBJ2-5; D may be TRBD2 (5 bases). Germline V gene data show CDR1 as SEHNR and CDR2 as FQNEAQ (reference sequence). There are 15 residues in the CDR3. V lost 2 bases to trimming and J lost 4 bases, with 14 bases between them. CDR3 sequence (DNA): TGTGCCAGCAGCTTACCACTAAGCGGACGAGAGACCCAGTACTTC. Translation: CASSLPLSGRETQYF.

This clone appeared once. The J gene is TRBJ2-2, the V gene TRBV29-1; 7 bases fit TRBD2. In germline, CDR1 is SQVTM, CDR2 ANQGSEA. CDR3 size: 13 residues. The V gene end was trimmed by 7 bases and the J gene end by 6 bases; junction bases not matched to a gene: 8. The chain's CDR3 is CSAVSAGAGELFF. The DNA of the CDR3 is TGCAGCGCTGTTTCGGCGGGAGCCGGGGAGCTGTTTTTT.

This clone has just one count. The rearrangement uses TRBV28 and TRBJ2-5; D unresolved. Trimming removed 2 bases at V and 7 bases at J, with 14 bases between. The CDR3 has 14 residues. Germline V lookup: CDR1 MDHEN, CDR2 SYDVKM. The DNA of the CDR3 is TGTGCCAGCAGTTTACAGGTCCCTTTAGGGACCCAGTACTTC. This translates into CASSLQVPLGTQYF. Full variable domain (missing parts from reference TRBV28 and TRBJ2-5): DVKVTQSSRYLVKRTGEKVFLECVQDMDHENMFWYRQDPGLGLRLIYFSYDVKMKEKGDIPEGYSVSREKKERFSLILESASTNQTSMYLCASSLQVPLGTQYFGPGTRLLVL.

The V call is TRBV7-6, the J call TRBJ1-5, with 8 bases lining up with TRBD1. The CDR3 extends over 18 amino acids. Germline loops: CDR1 SGHVS, CDR2 FNYEAQ. J gave up 4 bases and V 5 bases, and 16 bases lay outside the gene matches. The CDR3 region has the DNA TGTGCCAGCAGCCCCCCAGACAGGGGCCAATTTAGAAATCAGCCCCAGCATTTT. Its protein is CASSPPDRGQFRNQPQHF.

The rearrangement links TRBV6-5 to TRBJ2-7; 10 nucleotides match TRBD1. Trimming took 6 bases from V and 1 from J; bases not matched to a gene: 3. Germline V gene sequence: CDR1 MNHEY, CDR2 SVGAGI. The CDR3 is 14 residues long. The CDR3 protein is CASSRTGGSYEQYF. The CDR3 DNA reads TGTGCCAGCAGCCGGACAGGGGGGTCCTACGAGCAGTACTTC.